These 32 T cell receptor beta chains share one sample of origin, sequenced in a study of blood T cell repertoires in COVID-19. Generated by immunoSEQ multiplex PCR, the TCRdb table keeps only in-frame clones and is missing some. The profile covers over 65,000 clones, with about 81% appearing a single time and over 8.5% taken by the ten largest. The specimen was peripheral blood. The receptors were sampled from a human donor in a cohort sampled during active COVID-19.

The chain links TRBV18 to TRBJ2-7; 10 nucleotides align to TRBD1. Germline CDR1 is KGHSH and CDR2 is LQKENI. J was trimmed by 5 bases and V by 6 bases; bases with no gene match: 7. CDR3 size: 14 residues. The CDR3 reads CASSPRQGADEQYF. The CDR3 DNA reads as TGTGCCAGCTCTCCCAGACAGGGGGCAGACGAGCAGTACTTC.

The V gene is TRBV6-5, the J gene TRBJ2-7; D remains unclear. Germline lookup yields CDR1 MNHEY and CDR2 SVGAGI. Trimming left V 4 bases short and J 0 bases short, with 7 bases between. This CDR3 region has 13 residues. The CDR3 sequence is CASSLRLSYEQYF. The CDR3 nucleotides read TGTGCCAGCAGTTTAAGACTCTCCTACGAGCAGTACTTC.

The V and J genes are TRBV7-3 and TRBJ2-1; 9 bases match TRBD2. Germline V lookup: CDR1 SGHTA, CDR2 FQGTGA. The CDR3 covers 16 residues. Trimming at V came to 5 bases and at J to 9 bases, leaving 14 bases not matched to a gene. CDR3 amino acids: CASSPAAGGPQGEQFF. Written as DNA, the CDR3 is TGTGCCAGCAGCCCAGCGGCGGGAGGGCCCCAGGGTGAGCAGTTCTTC.

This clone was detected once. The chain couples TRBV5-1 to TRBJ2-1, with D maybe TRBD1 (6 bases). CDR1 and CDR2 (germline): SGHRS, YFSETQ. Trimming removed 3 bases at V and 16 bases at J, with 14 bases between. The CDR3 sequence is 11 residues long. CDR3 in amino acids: CASSSQGINFF. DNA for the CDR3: TGCGCCAGCAGCTCACAGGGTATCAACTTCTTC.

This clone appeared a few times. CDR3 region: CASSFVTGDTEAFF. The CDR3 DNA sequence: TGCGCCAGCAGCTTCGTGACAGGGGACACTGAAGCTTTCTTT. This rearrangement joins TRBV5-1 to TRBJ1-1, with 8 bases lining up with TRBD1. J was trimmed by 3 bases and V by 2 bases; bases with no gene match: 3. Germline CDR1 SGHRS, CDR2 YFSETQ. This CDR3 is 14 amino acids long.

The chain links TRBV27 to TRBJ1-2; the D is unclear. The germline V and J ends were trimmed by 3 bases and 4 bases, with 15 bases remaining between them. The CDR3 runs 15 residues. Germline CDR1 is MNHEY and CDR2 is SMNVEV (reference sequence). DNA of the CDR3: TGTGCCAGCAGTTTGGAGCCCGGCAAGATCTATGGCTACACCTTC. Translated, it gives CASSLEPGKIYGYTF.

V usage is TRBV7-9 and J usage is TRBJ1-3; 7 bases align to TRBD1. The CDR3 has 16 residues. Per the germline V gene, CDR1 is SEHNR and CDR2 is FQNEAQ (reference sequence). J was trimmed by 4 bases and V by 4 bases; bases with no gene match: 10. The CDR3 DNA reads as TGTGCCAGCAGCTCGTTACAGGGGATGGGAGGAAACACCATATATTTT. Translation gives CASSSLQGMGGNTIYF. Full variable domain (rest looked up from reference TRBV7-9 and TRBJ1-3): DTGVSQNPRHKITKRGQNVTFRCDPISEHNRLYWYRQTLGQGPEFLTYFQNEAQLEKSRLLSDRFSAERPKGSFSTLEIQRTEQGDSAMYLCASSSLQGMGGNTIYFGEGSWLTVV.

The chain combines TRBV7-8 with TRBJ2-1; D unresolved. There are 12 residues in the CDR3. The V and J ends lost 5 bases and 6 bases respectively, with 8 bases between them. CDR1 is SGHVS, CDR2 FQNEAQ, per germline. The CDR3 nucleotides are TGTGCCAGCAGCGTTACCGGCAATGAGCAGTTCTTC. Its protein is CASSVTGNEQFF.

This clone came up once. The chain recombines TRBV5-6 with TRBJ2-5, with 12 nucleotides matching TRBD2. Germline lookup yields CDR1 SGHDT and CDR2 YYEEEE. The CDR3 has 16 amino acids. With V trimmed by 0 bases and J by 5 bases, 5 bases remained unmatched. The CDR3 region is CASSLGTSGIGETQYF. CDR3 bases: TGTGCCAGCAGCTTGGGGACTAGCGGGATAGGGGAGACCCAGTACTTC.

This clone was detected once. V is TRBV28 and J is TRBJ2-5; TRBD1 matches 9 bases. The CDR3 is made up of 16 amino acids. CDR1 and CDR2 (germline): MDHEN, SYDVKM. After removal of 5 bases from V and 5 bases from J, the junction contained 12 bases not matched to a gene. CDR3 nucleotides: TGTGCCAGCAGTACGCCGGACAGGGGTGATGCGGAGACCCAGTACTTC. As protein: CASSTPDRGDAETQYF.

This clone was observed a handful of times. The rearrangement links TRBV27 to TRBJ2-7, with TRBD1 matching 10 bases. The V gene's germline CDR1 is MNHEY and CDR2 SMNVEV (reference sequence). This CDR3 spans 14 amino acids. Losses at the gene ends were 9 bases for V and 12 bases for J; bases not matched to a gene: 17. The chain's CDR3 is CASSSPGQGPRRYF. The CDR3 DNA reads TGTGCCAGTTCTTCCCCGGGACAGGGGCCCCGCCGGTACTTC.

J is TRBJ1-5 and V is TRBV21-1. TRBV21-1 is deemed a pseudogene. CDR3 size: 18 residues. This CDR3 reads CASSKATGEATSNQPQHF. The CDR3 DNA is TGTGCCAGCAGCAAAGCTACGGGGGAGGCAACGAGCAATCAGCCCCAGCATTTT.

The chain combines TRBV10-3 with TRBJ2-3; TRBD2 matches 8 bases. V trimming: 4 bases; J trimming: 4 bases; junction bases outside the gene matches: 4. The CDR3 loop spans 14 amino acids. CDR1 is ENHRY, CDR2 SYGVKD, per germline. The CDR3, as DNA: TGTGCCATCAGTGGTCGGGAGGGATCAGATACGCAGTATTTT. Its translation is CAISGREGSDTQYF.

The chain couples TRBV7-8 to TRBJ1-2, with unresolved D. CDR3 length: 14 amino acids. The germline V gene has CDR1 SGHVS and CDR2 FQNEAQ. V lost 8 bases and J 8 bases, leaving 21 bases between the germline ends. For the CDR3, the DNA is TGTGCCAGCCCTTTCCCGTATGAAGCGGGGGGCTACACCTTC. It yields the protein CASPFPYEAGGYTF.

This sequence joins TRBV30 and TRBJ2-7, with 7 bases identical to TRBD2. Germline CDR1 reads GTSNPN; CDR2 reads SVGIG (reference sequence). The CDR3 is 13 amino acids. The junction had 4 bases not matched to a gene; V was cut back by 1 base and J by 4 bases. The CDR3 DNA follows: TGTGCCTGGAGTGGCGGGAGCGGGTACGAGCAGTACTTC. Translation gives CAWSGGSGYEQYF.

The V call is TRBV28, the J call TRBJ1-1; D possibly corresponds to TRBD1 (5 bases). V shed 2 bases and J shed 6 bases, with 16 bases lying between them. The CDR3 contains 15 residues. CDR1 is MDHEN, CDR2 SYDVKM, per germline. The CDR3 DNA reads TGTGCCAGCAGTTTAACCGAGAACAGGCGCCCTGAAGCTTTCTTT. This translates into CASSLTENRRPEAFF.

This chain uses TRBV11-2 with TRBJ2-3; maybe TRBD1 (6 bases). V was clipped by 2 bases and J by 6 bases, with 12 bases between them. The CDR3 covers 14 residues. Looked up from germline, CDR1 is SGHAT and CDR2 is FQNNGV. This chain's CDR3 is CASSLQQGGDTQYF. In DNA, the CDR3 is TGTGCCAGCAGCTTACAACAGGGTGGGGATACGCAGTATTTT.

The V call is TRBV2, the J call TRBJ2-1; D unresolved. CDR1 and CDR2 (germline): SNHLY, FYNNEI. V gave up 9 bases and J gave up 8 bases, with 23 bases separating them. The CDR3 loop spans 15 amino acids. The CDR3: CASSEELVHFYEQFF. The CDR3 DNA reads TGTGCCAGTTCAGAGGAGTTAGTTCATTTCTATGAGCAGTTCTTC.

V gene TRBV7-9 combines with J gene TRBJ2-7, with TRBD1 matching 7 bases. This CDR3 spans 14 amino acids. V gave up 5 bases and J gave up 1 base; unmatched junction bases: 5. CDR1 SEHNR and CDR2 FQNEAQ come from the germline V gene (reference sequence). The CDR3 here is CASSPARGSYEQYF. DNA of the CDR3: TGTGCCAGCAGCCCGGCCAGGGGGTCCTACGAGCAGTACTTC.

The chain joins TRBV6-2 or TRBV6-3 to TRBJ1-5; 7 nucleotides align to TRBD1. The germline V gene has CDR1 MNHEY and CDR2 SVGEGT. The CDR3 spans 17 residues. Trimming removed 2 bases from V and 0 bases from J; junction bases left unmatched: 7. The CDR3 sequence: CASSYGPGTDSNQPQHF. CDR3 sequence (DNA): TGTGCCAGCAGTTACGGACCTGGGACAGATAGCAATCAGCCCCAGCATTTT.

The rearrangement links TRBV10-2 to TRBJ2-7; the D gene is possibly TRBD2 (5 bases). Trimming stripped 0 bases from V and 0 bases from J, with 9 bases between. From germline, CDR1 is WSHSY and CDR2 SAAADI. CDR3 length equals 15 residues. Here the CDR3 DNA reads TGCGCCAGCAGTGAGTCAACTGCGGGCTCCTACGAGCAGTACTTC. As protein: CASSESTAGSYEQYF.

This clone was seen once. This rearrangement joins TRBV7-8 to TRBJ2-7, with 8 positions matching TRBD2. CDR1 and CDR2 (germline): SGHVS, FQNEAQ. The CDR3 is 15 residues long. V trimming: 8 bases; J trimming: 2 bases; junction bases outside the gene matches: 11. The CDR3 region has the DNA TGTGCCAGCGGCTCGGTCGGGGGGGCTACCTACGAGCAGTACTTC. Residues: CASGSVGGATYEQYF.

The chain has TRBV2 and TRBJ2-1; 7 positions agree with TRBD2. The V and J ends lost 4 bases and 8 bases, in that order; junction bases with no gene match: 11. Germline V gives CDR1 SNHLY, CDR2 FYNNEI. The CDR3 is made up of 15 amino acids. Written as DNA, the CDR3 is TGTGCCAGCAGTGCTCCGGGCGGGAGAGTACATGAGCAGTTCTTC. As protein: CASSAPGGRVHEQFF. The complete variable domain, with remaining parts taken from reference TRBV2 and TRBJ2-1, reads EPEVTQTPSHQVTQMGQEVILRCVPISNHLYFYWYRQILGQKVEFLVSFYNNEISEKSEIFDDQFSVERPDGSNFTLKIRSTKLEDSAMYFCASSAPGGRVHEQFFGPGTRLTVL.

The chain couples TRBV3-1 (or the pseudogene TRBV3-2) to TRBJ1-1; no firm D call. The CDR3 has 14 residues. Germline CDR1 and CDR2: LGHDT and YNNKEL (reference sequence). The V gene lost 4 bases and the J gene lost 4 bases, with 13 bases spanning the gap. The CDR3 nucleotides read TGTGCCAGCAGCCCGCGGGAGGGAATCACTGAAGCTTTCTTT. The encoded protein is CASSPREGITEAFF.

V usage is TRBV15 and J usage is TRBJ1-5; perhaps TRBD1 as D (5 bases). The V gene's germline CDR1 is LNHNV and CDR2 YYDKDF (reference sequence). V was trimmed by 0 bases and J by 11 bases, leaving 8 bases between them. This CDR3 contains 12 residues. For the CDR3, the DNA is TGTGCCACCAGCAGAGATCGGGGGGCCCAGCATTTT. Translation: CATSRDRGAQHF.

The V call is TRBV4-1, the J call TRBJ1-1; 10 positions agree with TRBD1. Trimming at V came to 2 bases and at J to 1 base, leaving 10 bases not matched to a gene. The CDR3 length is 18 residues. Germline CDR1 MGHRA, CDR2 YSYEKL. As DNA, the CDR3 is TGCGCCAGCAGCCAACTTCCGGGACAGGGGAGGGGGAACACTGAAGCTTTCTTT. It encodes CASSQLPGQGRGNTEAFF.

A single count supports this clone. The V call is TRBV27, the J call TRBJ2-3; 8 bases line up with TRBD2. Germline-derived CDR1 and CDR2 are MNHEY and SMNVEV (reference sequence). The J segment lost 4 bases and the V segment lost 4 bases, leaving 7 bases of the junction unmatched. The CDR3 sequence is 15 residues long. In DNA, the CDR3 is TGTGCCAGCAGTTCGAGCGGGAGTGGGGCAGATACGCAGTATTTT. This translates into CASSSSGSGADTQYF.

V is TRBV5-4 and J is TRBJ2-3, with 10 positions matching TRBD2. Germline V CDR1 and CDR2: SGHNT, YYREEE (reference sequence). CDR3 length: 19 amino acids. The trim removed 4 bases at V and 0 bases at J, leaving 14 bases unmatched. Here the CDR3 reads CASSVAPGLAALSTDTQYF. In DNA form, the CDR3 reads TGTGCCAGCAGCGTAGCACCCGGACTAGCGGCCCTAAGCACAGATACGCAGTATTTT.

The CDR3 here is CASVPTGEHTDTQYF. In DNA form, the CDR3 reads TGCGCCAGCGTACCGACAGGGGAACACACAGATACGCAGTATTTT. The rearrangement joins TRBV5-1 to TRBJ2-3; 8 bases align to TRBD1. The germline V gene has CDR1 SGHRS and CDR2 YFSETQ. The CDR3 has 15 amino acids. Trimming at V came to 7 bases and at J to 2 bases, leaving 9 bases not matched to a gene.

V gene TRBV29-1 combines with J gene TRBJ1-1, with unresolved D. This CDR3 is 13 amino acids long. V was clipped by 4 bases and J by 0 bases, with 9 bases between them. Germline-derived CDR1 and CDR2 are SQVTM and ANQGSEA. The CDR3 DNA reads TGCAGCGTTGGCAACAGTATGAACACTGAAGCTTTCTTT. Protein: CSVGNSMNTEAFF. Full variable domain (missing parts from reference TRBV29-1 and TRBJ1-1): SAVISQKPSRDICQRGTSLTIQCQVDSQVTMMFWYRQQPGQSLTLIATANQGSEATYESGFVIDKFPISRPNLTFSTLTVSNMSPEDSSIYLCSVGNSMNTEAFFGQGTRLTVV.

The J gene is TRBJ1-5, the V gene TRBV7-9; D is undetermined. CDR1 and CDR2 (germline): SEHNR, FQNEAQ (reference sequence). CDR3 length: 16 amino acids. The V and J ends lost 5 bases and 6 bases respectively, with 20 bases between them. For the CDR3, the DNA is TGTGCCAGCAGCGACCCCCAGGCACCCTTGGGTCAGCCCCAGCATTTT. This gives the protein CASSDPQAPLGQPQHF.

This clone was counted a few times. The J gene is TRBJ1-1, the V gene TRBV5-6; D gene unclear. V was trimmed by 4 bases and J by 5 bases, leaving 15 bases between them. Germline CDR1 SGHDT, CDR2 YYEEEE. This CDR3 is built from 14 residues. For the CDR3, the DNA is TGTGCCAGCAGCCCCTGGCCGGCGGATACTGAAGCTTTCTTT. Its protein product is CASSPWPADTEAFF. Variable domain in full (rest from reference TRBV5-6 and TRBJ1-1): DAGVTQSPTHLIKTRGQQVTLRCSPKSGHDTVSWYQQALGQGPQFIFQYYEEEERQRGNFPDRFSGHQFPNYSSELNVNALLLGDSALYLCASSPWPADTEAFFGQGTRLTVV.